Listed below are T cell receptor beta chains from one sample, sequenced in a study of OX40 agonist ivuxolimab in advanced cancers. Sequencing was performed with immunoSEQ multiplex PCR; in TCRdb, only in-frame clones are kept and a portion is missing. The sample records over 40,000 clones, roughly 85% being singletons. Sequenced here: CD4+ or CD8+ T cells sorted from blood, sampled in a trial of the OX40 agonist ivuxolimab. The source is an adult with an advanced solid tumor such as melanoma, head and neck, liver or kidney cancer. Both conserved end residues are part of each CDR3. Each record gives: D gene, clone size, V gene, J gene, CDR3 protein, CDR3 DNA. A D gene is named only where the DNA matches it firmly. The size field is filled for only some rows; it gives once, few, many or a size class.

TRBD2,NA,TRBV28,TRBJ2-3,CASRGTSGVGDTQYF,TGTGCCAGCAGGGGGACTAGCGGGGTGGGAGATACGCAGTATTTT
TRBD1,NA,TRBV18,TRBJ2-7,CASSPQNRGVHEQYF,TGTGCCAGCTCACCACAGAACAGGGGGGTCCACGAGCAGTACTTC
NA,NA,TRBV30,TRBJ2-4,CAWSPWTDTAKNIQYF,TGTGCCTGGAGTCCGTGGACAGATACAGCCAAAAACATTCAGTACTTC
NA,NA,TRBV27,TRBJ2-1,CASSWIGGGSYNEQFF,TGTGCCAGCAGTTGGATTGGAGGGGGCTCCTACAATGAGCAGTTCTTC
NA,NA,TRBV5-1,TRBJ1-4,CASSLEYREWEKLFF,TGCGCCAGCAGCTTGGAGTACAGGGAATGGGAAAAACTGTTTTTT
NA,NA,TRBV18,TRBJ1-4,CASSPPSGQHGNEKLFF,TGTGCCAGCTCACCACCGTCAGGTCAGCATGGTAATGAAAAACTGTTTTTT
NA,NA,TRBV11-2,TRBJ1-6,CASSPTQTRNSPLHF,TGTGCCAGCAGCCCTACTCAGACGCGTAATTCACCCCTCCACTTT
NA,once,TRBV6-1,TRBJ2-1,CASSENWEDEQFF,TGTGCCAGCAGTGAAAATTGGGAGGATGAGCAGTTCTTC
TRBD1,NA,TRBV9,TRBJ2-5,CASSVVAGGETQYF,TGTGCCAGCAGCGTAGTGGCAGGGGGAGAGACCCAGTACTTC
NA,once,TRBV7-2,TRBJ2-3,CASSSGTDTQYF,TGTGCCAGCAGCTCTGGCACAGATACGCAGTATTTT
NA,NA,TRBV11-2,TRBJ2-2,CASSFQLTEYTGELFF,TGTGCCAGCAGCTTCCAGCTTACAGAGTACACCGGGGAGCTGTTTTTT
TRBD2,NA,TRBV5-4,TRBJ2-1,CASSLDLAGGPNSYNEQFF,TGTGCCAGCAGCTTGGACCTAGCGGGAGGGCCCAACTCCTACAATGAGCAGTTCTTC
TRBD2,once,TRBV27,TRBJ2-3,CASSFLWTSGTDTQYF,TGTGCCAGCAGTTTCCTTTGGACTAGCGGCACAGATACGCAGTATTTT
NA,NA,TRBV6-5,TRBJ2-2,CASSSYQATGELFF,TGTGCCAGCAGTTCTTATCAAGCCACCGGGGAGCTGTTTTTT
TRBD2,NA,TRBV28,TRBJ2-7,CASSFSSGSPYEQYF,TGTGCCAGCAGTTTTTCTAGCGGGAGCCCCTACGAGCAGTACTTC
NA,NA,TRBV6-4,TRBJ2-1,CASSDSRSEQFF,TGTGCCAGCAGTGACTCGAGGTCCGAGCAGTTCTTC
NA,NA,TRBV7-3,TRBJ1-1,CASSQSQASPEAFF,TGTGCCAGCAGTCAGTCCCAGGCTTCGCCTGAAGCTTTCTTT
TRBD1,NA,TRBV28,TRBJ1-5,CASSPAGGWGNQPQHF,TGTGCCAGCAGTCCTGCAGGGGGCTGGGGCAATCAGCCCCAGCATTTT
NA,few,TRBV6-6,TRBJ2-5,CASRDGQETQYF,TGTGCCAGCCGGGACGGACAAGAGACCCAGTACTTC
NA,NA,TRBV5-5,TRBJ1-1,CASSSTPGTNTEAFF,TGTGCCAGCAGTTCTACTCCCGGGACTAACACTGAAGCTTTCTTT
NA,NA,TRBV7-3,TRBJ2-4,CASSLTTGQGAKNIQYF,TGTGCCAGCAGCTTAACAACAGGCCAGGGGGCCAAAAACATTCAGTACTTC
NA,few,TRBV28,TRBJ2-3,CASSSMPGDTQYF,TGTGCCAGCAGTTCGATGCCTGGAGATACGCAGTATTTT
NA,NA,TRBV5-1,TRBJ2-3,CASSSRDNPTDTQYF,TGCGCCAGCAGCTCCCGGGACAACCCCACAGATACGCAGTATTTT
NA,few,TRBV2,TRBJ2-3,CASSETGTDTQYF,TGTGCCAGCAGTGAAACAGGCACAGATACGCAGTATTTT
TRBD2,NA,TRBV4-2,TRBJ2-2,CASSLVSGRSGTGELFF,TGTGCCAGCAGCCTCGTCAGCGGGAGGAGTGGCACCGGGGAGCTGTTTTTT
TRBD1,NA,TRBV18,TRBJ1-5,CASSPVGQGAQPQHF,TGTGCCAGCTCACCAGTGGGACAGGGCGCTCAGCCCCAGCATTTT
TRBD1,NA,TRBV5-1,TRBJ2-1,CASGPGQAYNEQFF,TGCGCCAGCGGTCCGGGACAGGCCTACAATGAGCAGTTCTTC
TRBD1,NA,TRBV7-9,TRBJ2-7,CASSPQGTYEQYF,TGTGCCAGCAGCCCACAGGGGACCTACGAGCAGTACTTC
TRBD2,few,TRBV5-4,TRBJ2-7,CASSFFSGASYEQYF,TGTGCCAGCAGCTTTTTTAGCGGGGCCTCCTACGAGCAGTACTTC
NA,NA,TRBV9,TRBJ2-2,CASSVEGFPGELFF,TGTGCCAGCAGCGTGGAGGGATTTCCCGGGGAGCTGTTTTTT
NA,once,TRBV30,TRBJ1-3,CAWSSSRSGNTIYF,TGTGCCTGGAGCTCAAGTCGCTCTGGAAACACCATATATTTT
TRBD2,NA,TRBV5-4,TRBJ2-1,CASSLAQREGNEQFF,TGTGCCAGCAGCTTGGCTCAGCGGGAGGGCAATGAGCAGTTCTTC
TRBD2,NA,TRBV27,TRBJ2-1,CASSLPGLAGGPNEQFF,TGTGCCAGCAGTTTACCGGGACTAGCGGGAGGACCCAATGAGCAGTTCTTC
NA,NA,TRBV13,TRBJ1-1,CASSLGDVRKAFF,TGTGCCAGCAGCTTAGGGGACGTACGTAAAGCTTTCTTT
TRBD1,NA,TRBV28,TRBJ2-7,CASRRQGAYEQYF,TGTGCCAGCAGGAGACAGGGGGCCTACGAGCAGTACTTC
TRBD2,once,TRBV7-2,TRBJ2-1,CASSPRTSSYNEQFF,TGTGCCAGCAGCCCACGGACTAGCTCCTACAATGAGCAGTTCTTC
NA,NA,TRBV27,TRBJ2-3,CASSLGDTQYF,TGTGCCAGCAGTTTAGGAGATACGCAGTATTTT
TRBD1,NA,TRBV28,TRBJ1-4,CASSTGTANEKLFF,TGTGCCAGCAGCACCGGGACAGCAAATGAAAAACTGTTTTTT
NA,NA,TRBV19,TRBJ1-5,CASSMNSNQPQHF,TGTGCCAGTAGTATGAATAGCAATCAGCCCCAGCATTTT
NA,NA,TRBV30,TRBJ2-1,CAWRYNNEQFF,TGTGCCTGGAGGTATAACAATGAGCAGTTCTTC
TRBD1,NA,TRBV6-5,TRBJ2-1,CASRNRGAYNEQFF,TGTGCCAGCCGAAACAGGGGGGCCTACAATGAGCAGTTCTTC
NA,NA,TRBV10-3,TRBJ1-1,CAIRTTGNTEAFF,TGTGCCATCAGGACGACAGGGAACACTGAAGCTTTCTTT
TRBD2,NA,TRBV15,TRBJ2-7,CARLPSGSYEQYF,TGTGCCAGGCTCCCTAGCGGCTCCTACGAGCAGTACTTC
NA,NA,TRBV7-9,TRBJ1-6,CASSSTSSPLHF,TGTGCCAGCAGCTCGACCAGTTCACCCCTCCACTTT
TRBD1,NA,TRBV19,TRBJ1-5,CASSRGQGGGANQPQHF,TGTGCCAGTAGTAGGGGACAGGGAGGAGGGGCCAATCAGCCCCAGCATTTT
TRBD1,NA,TRBV18,TRBJ2-1,CASSPRTTGVSYNEQFF,TGTGCCAGCTCACCAAGAACGACAGGGGTCTCCTACAATGAGCAGTTCTTC
NA,NA,TRBV5-6,TRBJ2-7,CASSRTTGHAYEQYF,TGTGCCAGCAGCCGCACTACGGGACACGCTTACGAGCAGTACTTC
TRBD2,NA,TRBV7-8,TRBJ2-1,CASSPGLASNEQFF,TGTGCCAGCAGCCCGGGACTAGCTTCTAATGAGCAGTTCTTC
NA,NA,TRBV6-6,TRBJ2-7,CASSDSGRDYEQYF,TGTGCCAGCAGTGACTCGGGACGAGACTACGAGCAGTACTTC
NA,NA,TRBV7-3,TRBJ2-6,CASSQGPSGANVLTF,TGTGCCAGCAGCCAGGGGCCCTCCGGGGCCAACGTCCTGACTTTC
NA,NA,TRBV18,TRBJ1-2,CASSPQRTVDYGYTF,TGTGCCAGCTCACCACAACGGACAGTAGATTATGGCTACACCTTC
TRBD2,NA,TRBV11-3,TRBJ2-4,CASSSGPGTSFIQYF,TGTGCCAGCAGCTCAGGTCCCGGGACTAGCTTCATTCAGTACTTC
NA,NA,TRBV7-8,TRBJ1-3,CASSLWSSGNTIYF,TGTGCCAGCAGCTTATGGAGCTCTGGAAACACCATATATTTT
NA,NA,TRBV30,TRBJ1-1,CAWSLKRAVGFMNTEAFF,TGTGCCTGGAGTTTGAAAAGGGCGGTTGGTTTTATGAACACTGAAGCTTTCTTT
NA,NA,TRBV15,TRBJ2-7,CATSRDGRRGYEQYF,TGTGCCACCAGCAGAGACGGCCGCAGGGGCTACGAGCAGTACTTC